This TCR beta chain was identified during a study of T cell changes during pregnancy in multiple sclerosis. Libraries were prepared by immunoSEQ multiplex PCR; TCRdb keeps only in-frame clonotypes and omits some of them. The sample lists over 85,000 clones; 90% to 95% were seen once. The germline V gene has CDR1 MNHEY and CDR2 SMNVEV (reference sequence). The CDR3 is 18 amino acids. J gave up 2 bases and V 1 base, and 7 bases lay outside the gene matches. The sequence derives from a female donor in good health, enrolled as a control in a pregnancy study. The chain uses TRBV27 and TRBJ2-1, with 11 bases aligning to TRBD2. The sequencing here drew on peripheral blood, taken after pregnancy. In DNA, the CDR3 is TGTGCCAGCAGTTTATTTCTAGCGGGGGGCCCAACCTACAATGAGCAGTTCTTC. Its protein product is CASSLFLAGGPTYNEQFF.